This T cell receptor beta chain was sequenced during a study of tumor-infiltrating lymphocytes in primary liver carcinoma. The wider study: Tumor staging was T1-T3 N0M0; sizes spanned 4.2 to 10 cm across. Samples gave roughly 3.5 to 8 million productive TCRbeta reads, similar across tissue types.

General study results and limits: Tumor region pairs showed greater overlap than either tumor-adjacent or tumor-blood pairs did.

To note about this clonotype: What it recognizes is unknown. This may be a read error, as it is one base from a much larger clone. The CDR3 does not close with the conserved phenylalanine or tryptophan, likely indicating a read error.

V trimming: 5 bases; J trimming: 1 base; junction bases outside the gene matches: 13. Germline loops: CDR1 MDHEN, CDR2 SYDVKM. This CDR3 region has 17 residues. A constant-region primer served to make TCR beta cDNA from roughly 500 ng total RNA. ARM-PCR, slightly modified, supplied the TCR beta libraries through three nested multiplex PCR rounds. The first two PCR rounds, around 10 cycles each, used TRBV1-TRBV30 forward primers and a C-beta reverse primer. Using its own MiXCR run on the multiplex PCR reads, TCRdb lists one record per CDR3 protein. Here the sample spans about 120,000 distinct CDR3 sequences, roughly 75% being singletons. Each 20-30 mg portion of unsorted bulk tissue served as the source for co-extraction of RNA and DNA. The patients, who had chronic HBV infection, were treatment-naive (untreated).

This TCR came from a woman aged 55-70 years with primary liver carcinoma and hepatitis B virus infection. The sequencing sample was made of tumor-adjacent normal liver tissue. The J gene is TRBJ2-7, the V gene TRBV28, with 8 bases aligning to TRBD1. The DNA of the CDR3 is TGTGCCAGCAGTATGTCCGGGACAGGTTCCCATTCCTACGAGCAGTACCTC. It encodes CASSMSGTGSHSYEQYL.